This is a list of T cell receptor beta chains from one sample in a study of regulatory T cells in long-lasting Graves disease. MiXCR was run by TCRdb on the multiplex PCR reads, yielding one entry per CDR3 protein. There are about 420,000 distinct CDR3 sequences in the sample; roughly 17% occur only once, and under 30% lies in the top ten. Another study also made use of these data, one on T cells in Graves' hyperthyroidism and ophthalmopathy.

The material was peripheral blood mononuclear cells (PBMCs), obtained at new diagnosis, from a patient treated with antithyroid drugs. The receptors originated from a woman in her late teens or twenties with Graves disease. CDR3s include the opening cysteine and the closing phenylalanine or tryptophan. Each record gives: D gene, V gene, J gene, clone size, CDR3 DNA, CDR3 protein. The D gene is left open where the match is weak. Expanded clones are given a class, and other clones once, few, many or no size at all.

D: TRBD2
V: TRBV6-1
J: TRBJ2-2
size: NA
DNA: TGTGCCAGCAGTGAAAAAGGGGGGGGACTAGCGGGAGTCAACACCGGGGAGCTGTTTTTT
CDR3: CASSEKGGGLAGVNTGELFF

D: TRBD2
V: TRBV5-1
J: TRBJ2-5
size: once
DNA: TGCGCCAGCAGCCCAATTTGGTGGGAGGGGAATCAAGAGACCCAGTACTTC
CDR3: CASSPIWWEGNQETQYF

D: TRBD2
V: TRBV2
J: TRBJ2-1
size: many
DNA: TGTGCCAGCAGTGAACTAGCGGATACCTACAATGAGCAGTTCTTC
CDR3: CASSELADTYNEQFF

D: TRBD1
V: TRBV11-2
J: TRBJ1-1
size: many
DNA: TGTGCCAGCAGCGACTACAGGGGCCAGGCGGGGACTGAAGCTTTCTTT
CDR3: CASSDYRGQAGTEAFF

D: TRBD1
V: TRBV5-1
J: TRBJ2-7
size: NA
DNA: TGCGCCAGCAGCAGCTCCTCGACAGGGTACAACGAGCAGTACTTC
CDR3: CASSSSSTGYNEQYF

D: NA
V: TRBV20-1
J: TRBJ1-2
size: many
DNA: TGCAGTGCTAGACCCTCAGGCGGAACTAACTATGGCTACACCTTC
CDR3: CSARPSGGTNYGYTF

D: NA
V: TRBV14
J: TRBJ2-3
size: NA
DNA: TGTGCCAGCAGCCAGGCCGGGCTTCGGGATACGCAGTATTTT
CDR3: CASSQAGLRDTQYF

D: NA
V: TRBV11-3
J: TRBJ2-1
size: many
DNA: TGTGCCAGCAGCTTAGACGTTCAAGATGAGCAGTTCTTC
CDR3: CASSLDVQDEQFF

D: NA
V: TRBV7-9
J: TRBJ1-4
size: many
DNA: TGTGCCAGCAGCTCCACAGGGACGGCAAGTGAAAAACTGTTTTTT
CDR3: CASSSTGTASEKLFF

D: NA
V: TRBV5-1
J: TRBJ2-2
size: NA
DNA: TGCGCCAGCAGCTTGGAAGGGGCCGGAAACACCGGGGAGCTGTTTTTT
CDR3: CASSLEGAGNTGELFF

D: TRBD2
V: TRBV28
J: TRBJ2-1
size: many
DNA: TGTGCCAGCCCTAGCGGGTCCAATGAGCAGTTCTTC
CDR3: CASPSGSNEQFF

D: NA
V: TRBV5-1
J: TRBJ2-5
size: NA
DNA: TGCGCCAGCAGCTCAACAGGGTATCGAGAGACCCAGTACTTC
CDR3: CASSSTGYRETQYF

D: NA
V: TRBV5-1
J: TRBJ1-1
size: many
DNA: TGCGCCAGCAGCCCAGAACCAGCCGGTGAAGCTTTCTTT
CDR3: CASSPEPAGEAFF

D: TRBD1
V: TRBV5-6
J: TRBJ1-4
size: few
DNA: TGTGCCAGCAGCTTTTGGACCGGGACAGTGAATGAAAAACTGTTTTTT
CDR3: CASSFWTGTVNEKLFF

D: TRBD2
V: TRBV27
J: TRBJ2-1
size: many
DNA: TGTGCCAGCAATAGCGGGGCTAGGAATGAGCAGTTCTTC
CDR3: CASNSGARNEQFF